A single T cell receptor beta chain is shown here with its context. Method: immunoSEQ multiplex PCR; TCRdb's copy keeps in-frame clones and lacks some. The table shows around 3,600 clones, with approximately 62% occurring only once. Treatment described: randomized to nivolumab then ipilimumab (arm A) or the reverse (arm B). This sample is part of a study of sequential checkpoint blockade in melanoma. CDR3 length: 11 residues. The material sequenced was CD8+ T cells sorted from blood (inferred from file names), taken from a patient given nivolumab and ipilimumab in sequence. The source is a human patient with melanoma. Some clones in this sample may be carry-over from other donors' samples. The chain links TRBV21-1 to TRBJ1-1; TRBD1 reflects the table's D call only, with no check against the DNA. TRBV21-1 is a documented pseudogene. The CDR3 loop is CAGRQTSEAFF. In DNA form, the CDR3 reads TGTGCCGGCCGACAGACCTCTGAAGCTTTCTTT.